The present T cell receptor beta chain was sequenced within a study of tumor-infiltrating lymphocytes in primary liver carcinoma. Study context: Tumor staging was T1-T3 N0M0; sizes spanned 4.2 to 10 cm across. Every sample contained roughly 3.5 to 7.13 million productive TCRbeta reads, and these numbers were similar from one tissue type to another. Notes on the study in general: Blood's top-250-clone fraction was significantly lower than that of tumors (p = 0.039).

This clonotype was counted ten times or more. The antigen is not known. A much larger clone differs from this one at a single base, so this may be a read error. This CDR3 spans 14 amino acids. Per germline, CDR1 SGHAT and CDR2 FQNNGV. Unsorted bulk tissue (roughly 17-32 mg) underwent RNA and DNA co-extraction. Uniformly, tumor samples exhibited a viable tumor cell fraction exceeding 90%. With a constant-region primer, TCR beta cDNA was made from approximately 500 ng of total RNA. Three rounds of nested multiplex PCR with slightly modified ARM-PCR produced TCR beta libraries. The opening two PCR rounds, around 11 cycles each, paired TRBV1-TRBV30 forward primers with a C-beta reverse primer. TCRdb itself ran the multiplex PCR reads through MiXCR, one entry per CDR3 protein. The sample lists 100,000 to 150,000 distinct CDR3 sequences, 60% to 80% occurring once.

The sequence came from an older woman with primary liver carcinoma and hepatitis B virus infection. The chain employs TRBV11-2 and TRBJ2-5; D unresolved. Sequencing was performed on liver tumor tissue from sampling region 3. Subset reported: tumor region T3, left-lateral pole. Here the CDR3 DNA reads TGTGCCGGCAGCTTCATTTCCCCGCAAGAGACCCAGTACTTC. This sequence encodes CAGSFISPQETQYF. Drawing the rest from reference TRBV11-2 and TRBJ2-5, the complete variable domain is EAGVAQSPRYKIIEKRQSVAFWCNPISGHATLYWYQQILGQGPKLLIQFQNNGVVDDSQLPKDRFSAERLKGVDSTLKIQPAKLEDSAVYLCAGSFISPQETQYFGPGTRLLVL.